This T cell receptor (beta chain) was documented in a study of blood T cell repertoires in COVID-19. Overall study: The United States, Italy and Spain supplied acute and convalescent COVID-19 samples. Sample material is recorded as cDNA or gDNA derived from T cells, B-cell-depleted T cells, or PBMCs.

Germline CDR1 LNHDA, CDR2 SQIVND (reference sequence). The V and J ends lost 4 bases and 6 bases, in that order; junction bases with no gene match: 2. This CDR3 contains 14 residues. Cohort 3 donors were reported recovered after two negative PCRs, clearance, or symptom resolution. How the authors handled the data: By means of reference gene primer amplification, nucleated cell counts were estimated. Repertoires were generated with immunoSEQ multiplex PCR, while TCRdb's copy carries only in-frame clones and drops some. D and trimming come from the DNA, and the V and J calls and clone size come from that table. Altogether about 140,000 clones are present, 75% to 80% being singletons, with the ten largest covering 2.5% to 3%.

The clonotype originates from a woman aged 50 to 60 who had recovered from COVID-19. This chain links TRBV19 with TRBJ2-7; the match to TRBD2 covers 14 bases. The sample taken for sequencing was PBMCs or T cells enriched from blood (not recorded which). The DNA for the CDR3 is TGTGCCAGTAGTACGGGACTAGCGGGAGCCGAGCAGTACTTC. Protein sequence: CASSTGLAGAEQYF.